This T cell receptor (beta chain) comes out of a study of T cell responses to AZD1222 COVID-19 vaccine. The study, taken as a whole, reports: Breadth and depth of Spike-specific TCRs rose after two AZD1222 doses. The number of AZD1222 recipients seropositive at baseline was only five to seven.

Germline V gene data show CDR1 as SGHRS and CDR2 as YFSETQ. J was trimmed by 4 bases and V by 0 bases; bases with no gene match: 7. The CDR3 spans 16 residues. Assay: immunoSEQ multiplex PCR; the TCRdb copy retains only in-frame clones and omits some. The profile shows around 80,000 clones, 92% of them singletons. For this clone: Its antigen remains unidentified.

The sequencing here drew on peripheral blood, taken 28 days after the second AZD1222 dose. The genes are TRBV5-1 and TRBJ1-3; TRBD1 agrees at 7 bases. The clonotype originates from an adult who received the AZD1222 COVID-19 vaccine. The CDR3 is CASSLDPTGRGNTIYF. The CDR3 DNA follows: TGCGCCAGCAGCTTGGATCCGACAGGGCGCGGAAACACCATATATTTT.